Below, 25 T cell receptor beta chains from the same sample are listed, as sequenced in a study of T cell responses to AZD1222 COVID-19 vaccine. Profiled with immunoSEQ multiplex PCR; TCRdb holds only in-frame clones, not every one. In the table there are fewer than 110,000 clones, 86% of which are singletons. The sequencing here drew on peripheral blood, taken on day 0 of AZD1222 vaccination. Source of these receptors: an adult in good health.

V usage is TRBV6-4 and J usage is TRBJ1-4; the D gene is possibly TRBD1 (6 bases). CDR3 size: 15 residues. From germline, CDR1 is MRHNA and CDR2 SNTAGT. V was clipped by 6 bases and J by 8 bases, with 19 bases between them. The CDR3 DNA follows: TGTGCCAGCAGCCCACAATCGACAGGAGGAGAAAAACTGTTTTTT. Encoded protein: CASSPQSTGGEKLFF.

This rearrangement joins TRBV11-3 to TRBJ2-7, with TRBD1 matching over 9 bases. The length of the CDR3 is 14 residues. J was trimmed by 2 bases and V by 5 bases; bases with no gene match: 4. Germline CDR1 SGHNT, CDR2 YENEEA. The DNA of the CDR3 is TGTGCCAGCAGCAGCCGGGACAGGGCCTACGAGCAGTACTTC. Its protein is CASSSRDRAYEQYF.

The chain couples TRBV24-1 to TRBJ2-3, with TRBD2 identical over 11 bases. Germline V gene lookup returns CDR1 KGHDR and CDR2 SFDVKD. Germline trimming cut 5 bases from V and 5 bases from J; bases unmatched to any gene: 8. The CDR3 consists of 16 residues. The CDR3 DNA follows: TGTGCCACCAGTGTTCCTAGCGGGAGGTCGGGAGATACGCAGTATTTT. This encodes CATSVPSGRSGDTQYF.

The V and J genes are TRBV18 and TRBJ2-2, with D perhaps assigned TRBD1 or TRBD2 (5 bases each). The CDR3 length is 14 residues. V lost 8 bases and J 0 bases, leaving 10 bases between the germline ends. The germline V gene encodes CDR1 KGHSH and CDR2 LQKENI. The CDR3: CASMGPTNTGELFF. The DNA for the CDR3 is TGTGCCAGCATGGGACCGACGAACACCGGGGAGCTGTTTTTT.

The V and J genes are TRBV20-1 and TRBJ2-7; no clear D gene. This CDR3 has 11 residues. From germline, CDR1 is DFQATT and CDR2 SNEGSKA (reference sequence). Trimming shortened V by 3 bases and J by 3 bases, and 6 bases separated the two germline ends. The CDR3: CSASFNYEQYF. The CDR3 coding sequence is TGCAGTGCTAGTTTTAACTACGAGCAGTACTTC.

The genes are TRBV6-5 and TRBJ1-2; perhaps TRBD1 as D (6 bases). CDR1 MNHEY and CDR2 SVGAGI come from the germline V gene. The CDR3 consists of 15 residues. V shed 7 bases and J shed 9 bases, with 24 bases lying between them. CDR3: CASISWTGGEGSYTF. The CDR3 DNA reads as TGTGCCAGCATCTCCTGGACGGGGGGCGAAGGGAGCTACACCTTC.

The rearrangement uses TRBV19 and TRBJ2-3; D is possibly TRBD2 (6 bases). Germline loops: CDR1 LNHDA, CDR2 SQIVND (reference sequence). Trimming took off 5 bases at V and 0 bases at J, with 12 bases between the two ends. This CDR3 has 15 amino acids. CDR3 sequence (DNA): TGTGCCAGTAGTCGGCGGGAACAGAGCACAGATACGCAGTATTTT. This encodes CASSRREQSTDTQYF.

This chain joins TRBV7-8 and TRBJ1-1, with 10 bases identical to TRBD1. Germline assignment: CDR1 SGHVS and CDR2 FQNEAQ. V lost 5 bases, J lost 5 bases, and 11 bases stayed unmatched. The CDR3 totals 16 residues. CDR3 DNA sequence: TGTGCCAGCAGCCAAGGGACAGGGGTGGGAGAAACTGAAGCTTTCTTT. Its translation: CASSQGTGVGETEAFF.

This chain links TRBV7-2 with TRBJ1-1; maybe TRBD1 (6 bases). Germline CDR1 and CDR2: SGHTA and FQGNSA. CDR3 length: 19 residues. V shed 5 bases and J shed 0 bases, with 25 bases lying between them. The CDR3 loop is CASSLRTVLRYIMNTEAFF. CDR3 DNA: TGTGCCAGCAGCCTGAGGACAGTCCTACGTTATATAATGAACACTGAAGCTTTCTTT.

The chain joins TRBV5-1 to TRBJ2-7, with 7 nucleotides matching TRBD2. Germline trimming cut 2 bases from V and 3 bases from J; bases unmatched to any gene: 14. Germline V gene sequence: CDR1 SGHRS, CDR2 YFSETQ. The CDR3 extends over 17 amino acids. CDR3 region: CASSFWPSGEGDYEQYF. Written as DNA, the CDR3 is TGCGCCAGCAGCTTCTGGCCCAGCGGGGAGGGAGACTACGAGCAGTACTTC.

The chain has TRBV7-2 and TRBJ1-5; D unresolved. The CDR3 contains 15 residues. Trimming pared 2 bases from V and 3 bases from J, leaving 11 bases between. The V gene's germline CDR1 is SGHTA and CDR2 FQGNSA. CDR3 residues: CASSLNPATNQPQHF. The CDR3 nucleotides are TGTGCCAGCAGCTTAAACCCCGCAACCAATCAGCCCCAGCATTTT. Drawing the rest from reference TRBV7-2 and TRBJ1-5, the complete variable domain is GAGVSQSPSNKVTEKGKDVELRCDPISGHTALYWYRQSLGQGLEFLIYFQGNSAPDKSGLPSDRFSAERTGGSVSTLTIQRTQQEDSAVYLCASSLNPATNQPQHFGDGTRLSIL.

The rearrangement links TRBV4-2 to TRBJ2-3; TRBD2 is a possible D gene (5 bases). V shed 3 bases and J shed 2 bases, with 12 bases lying between them. This CDR3 is built from 15 residues. Germline CDR1 reads LGHNA; CDR2 reads YNFKEQ. This chain's CDR3 is CASSQGRGTTDTQYF. The CDR3 DNA reads TGTGCCAGCAGCCAGGGTCGGGGAACCACAGATACGCAGTATTTT.

The sample holds a few counts of this clone. V and J are TRBV28 and TRBJ2-3; 12 bases fit TRBD2. V was clipped by 5 bases and J by 6 bases; unmatched bases: 12. The CDR3 has 17 residues. Germline CDR1 MDHEN, CDR2 SYDVKM. The CDR3 DNA reads TGTGCCAGCAGTGGACTAGCGGGACTCTTAATCAGGGATACGCAGTATTTT. Amino acid sequence: CASSGLAGLLIRDTQYF.

The J gene is TRBJ2-4, the V gene TRBV4-1; no definite D call. The germline V and J ends were trimmed by 2 bases and 4 bases, with 6 bases remaining between them. Germline CDR1 reads MGHRA; CDR2 reads YSYEKL. This CDR3 region has 13 residues. The CDR3 DNA sequence: TGCGCCAGCAGCCAAACCCAGAAAAACATTCAGTACTTC. Translation: CASSQTQKNIQYF.

The chain's CDR3 is CASSFSGKSSYNEQFF. DNA of the CDR3: TGTGCCAGCAGTTTTTCCGGGAAAAGCTCCTACAATGAGCAGTTCTTC. The chain couples TRBV28 to TRBJ2-1; D is possibly TRBD2 (5 bases). V gave up 3 bases and J gave up 0 bases, with 12 bases separating them. The CDR3 covers 16 residues. Per germline, CDR1 MDHEN and CDR2 SYDVKM.

J is TRBJ2-7 and V is TRBV14; 8 nucleotides match TRBD1. Germline CDR1 is SGHDN and CDR2 is FVKESK. After removal of 4 bases from V and 6 bases from J, the junction contained 2 bases not matched to a gene. The CDR3 loop spans 12 amino acids. The CDR3 protein is CASSPQGAEQYF. The CDR3 region has the DNA TGTGCCAGCAGCCCCCAGGGGGCCGAGCAGTACTTC.

The chain recombines TRBV28 with TRBJ1-4; possibly TRBD1 for D (6 bases). Germline CDR1 reads MDHEN; CDR2 reads SYDVKM. The length of the CDR3 is 14 residues. Deletions cut 3 bases from V and 7 bases from J, with 12 bases between. CDR3 loop: CASSFSGAGEKLFF. As DNA, the CDR3 is TGTGCCAGCAGTTTTTCGGGGGCTGGTGAAAAACTGTTTTTT.

The V gene is TRBV5-5, the J gene TRBJ2-5; possibly TRBD2 for D (5 bases). V lost 2 bases and J 2 bases, leaving 13 bases between the germline ends. Per germline, CDR1 SGHKS and CDR2 YYEKEE (reference sequence). The CDR3 spans 15 residues. CDR3 region: CASSFGFGDQETQYF. In DNA form, the CDR3 reads TGTGCCAGCAGCTTCGGATTCGGGGATCAAGAGACCCAGTACTTC.

This clone appeared once. The V gene is TRBV7-3, the J gene TRBJ2-5, with D perhaps matching TRBD1 or TRBD2 (6 bases each). The CDR3 is 15 residues long. V dropped 1 base and J dropped 5 bases, with 14 bases sitting between them. Germline V CDR1 and CDR2: SGHTA, FQGTGA. The CDR3 here is CASSLMGGALETQYF. The CDR3 DNA follows: TGTGCCAGCAGCTTAATGGGGGGCGCGTTGGAGACCCAGTACTTC.

The J gene is TRBJ1-1, the V gene TRBV19; 12 bases are a match to TRBD1. CDR1 LNHDA and CDR2 SQIVND come from the germline V gene (reference sequence). This CDR3 is 15 amino acids long. V lost 5 bases, J lost 6 bases, and 7 bases stayed unmatched. The CDR3 reads CASSWGGQGAPEAFF. The CDR3 DNA follows: TGTGCCAGTAGTTGGGGGGGACAGGGGGCCCCTGAAGCTTTCTTT.

This clone was counted a single time. DNA for the CDR3: TGTGCCTGGAAGACTAGCGGCCCCTGGCAGTTCTTC. The encoded protein is CAWKTSGPWQFF. This sequence joins TRBV30 and TRBJ2-1; 9 bases map to TRBD2. The CDR3 extends over 12 amino acids. J gave up 12 bases and V 4 bases, and 7 bases lay outside the gene matches. Germline V gives CDR1 GTSNPN, CDR2 SVGIG (reference sequence).

This chain connects TRBV28 to TRBJ2-5; D assignment may be TRBD1 or TRBD2 (5 bases each). Germline loops: CDR1 MDHEN, CDR2 SYDVKM. Trimming removed 10 bases from V and 4 bases from J, with 19 bases in between. The CDR3 is made up of 14 amino acids. The CDR3 coding sequence is TGTGCCACCCAAAGAGAGGGGCGTAGAGAGACCCAGTACTTC. Its protein is CATQREGRRETQYF.

The chain joins TRBV5-1 to TRBJ1-6, with 8 bases fitting TRBD1. CDR1 SGHRS and CDR2 YFSETQ come from the germline V gene. J lost 6 bases, V lost 4 bases, and 3 bases had no gene match. This CDR3 is 14 amino acids long. The CDR3 DNA follows: TGCGCCAGCAGCCCTGGACAGGGTAATTCACCCCTCCACTTT. It codes for CASSPGQGNSPLHF.

The chain combines TRBV24-1 with TRBJ2-2; D call uncertain. CDR3 size: 14 residues. Per germline, CDR1 KGHDR and CDR2 SFDVKD. V gave up 4 bases and J gave up 2 bases, with 7 bases separating them. The CDR3 protein is CATSERVNTGELFF. The CDR3 nucleotides are TGTGCCACCAGTGAAAGGGTCAACACCGGGGAGCTGTTTTTT.

V is TRBV28 and J is TRBJ1-5; 8 bases line up with TRBD1. This CDR3 contains 19 residues. J was trimmed by 7 bases and V by 1 base; bases with no gene match: 18. Germline V CDR1 and CDR2: MDHEN, SYDVKM. The chain's CDR3 is CASSLFWGLGQGPNQPQHF. CDR3 bases: TGTGCCAGCAGTTTATTCTGGGGTCTAGGACAGGGTCCTAACCAGCCCCAGCATTTT.